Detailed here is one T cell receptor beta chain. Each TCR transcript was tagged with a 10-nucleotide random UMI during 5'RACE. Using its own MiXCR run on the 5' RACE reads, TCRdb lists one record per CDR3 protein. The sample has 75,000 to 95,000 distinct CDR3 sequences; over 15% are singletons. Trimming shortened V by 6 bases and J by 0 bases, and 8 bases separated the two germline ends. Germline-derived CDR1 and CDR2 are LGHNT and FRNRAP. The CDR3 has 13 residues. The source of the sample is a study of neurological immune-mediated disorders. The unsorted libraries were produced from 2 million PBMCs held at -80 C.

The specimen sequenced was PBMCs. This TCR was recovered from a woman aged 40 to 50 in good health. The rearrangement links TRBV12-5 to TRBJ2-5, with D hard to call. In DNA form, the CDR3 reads TGTGCTAGTGGCATCGACAACCAAGAGACCCAGTACTTC. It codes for CASGIDNQETQYF.